The rows below give T cell receptor beta chains drawn from one sample of a study of T cell repertoires in cytomegalovirus infection. MiXCR was run by TCRdb on the reads, yielding one entry per CDR3 protein. The data contain under 800,000 distinct CDR3 sequences, 20% to 25% of them singletons. Input material: CD8+ T cells from PBMCs. The source is a human donor in good health (CMV status not recorded). Some clones in this sample may be carry-over from other donors' samples. CDR3s include the opening cysteine and the closing phenylalanine or tryptophan. The D gene is left open where the match is weak. Part of the rows lack a size; the others show once, few, many or a class for expanded clones.

CDR3: CASSLVPSGGANEQFF; DNA: TGTGCCAGCAGCTTAGTCCCCAGCGGGGGGGCCAATGAGCAGTTCTTC; V: TRBV7-6; J: TRBJ2-1; size: many; D: TRBD2; length: 16
CDR3: CASSSNDRPHEAKNIQYF; DNA: TGTGCCAGCAGCTCAAACGACAGGCCACATGAAGCCAAAAACATTCAGTACTTC; V: TRBV7-9; J: TRBJ2-4; size: many; D: NA; length: 18
CDR3: CASSYSTFGEAFF; DNA: TGTGCCAGCAGTTACTCGACCTTTGGCGAAGCTTTCTTT; V: TRBV6-5; J: TRBJ1-1; size: NA; D: NA; length: 13
CDR3: CASSESRTGDGYTF; DNA: TGCGCCAGCAGTGAGTCAAGGACAGGGGACGGCTACACCTTC; V: TRBV10-2; J: TRBJ1-2; size: NA; D: TRBD1; length: 14
CDR3: CASSQDRRPTPEAFF; DNA: TGCGCCAGCAGCCAAGATCGAAGACCGACTCCTGAAGCTTTCTTT; V: TRBV4-3; J: TRBJ1-1; size: few; D: NA; length: 15
CDR3: CASSLGGGANGYTF; DNA: TGTGCCAGCAGCTTGGGAGGGGGCGCAAATGGCTACACCTTC; V: TRBV5-4; J: TRBJ1-2; size: few; D: TRBD1; length: 14
CDR3: CSAYGGADTQYF; DNA: TGCAGTGCCTACGGGGGGGCGGATACGCAGTATTTT; V: TRBV20-1; J: TRBJ2-3; size: NA; D: TRBD2; length: 12
CDR3: CASSLGGGGTQETQYF; DNA: TGTGCTAGCAGCTTAGGTGGCGGGGGGACCCAAGAGACCCAGTACTTC; V: TRBV7-7; J: TRBJ2-5; size: few; D: TRBD2; length: 16
CDR3: CASSGWTSGGGTAQYF; DNA: TGTGCCAGCAGCGGATGGACTAGCGGGGGAGGAACGGCCCAGTACTTC; V: TRBV7-9; J: TRBJ2-5; size: many; D: TRBD2; length: 16
CDR3: CSVDWSPTGYGYTF; DNA: TGCAGCGTTGATTGGTCCCCGACGGGCTATGGCTACACCTTC; V: TRBV29-1; J: TRBJ1-2; size: NA; D: NA; length: 14
CDR3: CASSIPGLQFSGANVLTF; DNA: TGTGCCAGCAGTATCCCGGGACTACAATTCTCTGGGGCCAACGTCCTGACTTTC; V: TRBV12-3/TRBV12-4; J: TRBJ2-6; size: NA; D: TRBD2; length: 18